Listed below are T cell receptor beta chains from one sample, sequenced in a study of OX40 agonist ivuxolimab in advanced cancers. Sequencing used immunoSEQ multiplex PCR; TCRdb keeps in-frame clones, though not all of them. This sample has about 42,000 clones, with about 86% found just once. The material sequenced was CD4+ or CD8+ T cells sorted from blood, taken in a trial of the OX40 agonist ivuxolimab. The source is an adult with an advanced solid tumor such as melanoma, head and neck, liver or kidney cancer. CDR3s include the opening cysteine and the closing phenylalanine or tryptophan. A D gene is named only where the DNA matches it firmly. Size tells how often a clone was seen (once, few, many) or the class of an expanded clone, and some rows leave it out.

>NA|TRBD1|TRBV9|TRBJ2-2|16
TGTGCCAGCAGCCCCCGGACAGGAAGGAGTTTCGGGGAGCTGTTTTTT
CASSPRTGRSFGELFF
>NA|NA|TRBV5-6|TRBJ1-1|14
TGTGCTAGCAGCTCCATCGACATCAACACTGAAGCTTTCTTT
CASSSIDINTEAFF
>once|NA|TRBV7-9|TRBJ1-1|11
TGTGCCAGCAGCTTAGCTCCGGAAGCTTTCTTT
CASSLAPEAFF
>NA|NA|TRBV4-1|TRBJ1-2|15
TGCGCCAGCAGCCAATCACAGGGATCCAACTATGGCTACACCTTC
CASSQSQGSNYGYTF
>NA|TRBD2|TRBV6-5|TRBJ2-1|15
TGTGCCAGCAGTTACACGGGGGGGCCCTACAATGAGCAGTTCTTC
CASSYTGGPYNEQFF
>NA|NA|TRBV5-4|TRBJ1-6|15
TGTGCCAGCACCTTTTCCACAGGTTGGGATTCACCCCTCCACTTT
CASTFSTGWDSPLHF
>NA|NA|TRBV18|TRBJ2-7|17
TGTGCCAGCTCACCAGGGACGGTCTTCTTCGCTGTGGCCCAGCAGTACTTC
CASSPGTVFFAVAQQYF
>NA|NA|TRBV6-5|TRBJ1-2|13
TGTGCCAGCAGTTGGGCTGCTAACTATGGCTACACCTTC
CASSWAANYGYTF
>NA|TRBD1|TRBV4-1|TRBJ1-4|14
TGCGCCAGCAGCCAGACCCGACAGGGGGAAAAACTGTTTTTT
CASSQTRQGEKLFF
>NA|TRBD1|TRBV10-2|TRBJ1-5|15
TGCGCCAGCAGGACAGGGGTTCGGAGCAATCAGCCCCAGCATTTT
CASRTGVRSNQPQHF
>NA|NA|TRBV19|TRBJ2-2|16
TGTGCCAGTAGTATAGATAAGCCACCGAACACCGGGGAGCTGTTTTTT
CASSIDKPPNTGELFF
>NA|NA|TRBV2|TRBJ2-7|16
TGTGCCAGCAGTGACCTGGATTCCAGGGCAGCCTACGAGCAGTACTTC
CASSDLDSRAAYEQYF
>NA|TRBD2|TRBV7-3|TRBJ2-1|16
TGTGCCAGCAGCTTACGGACTAGCGGGGGACACAATGAGCAGTTCTTC
CASSLRTSGGHNEQFF
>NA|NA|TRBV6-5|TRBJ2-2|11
TGTGCCAGCAGTTTGGACGGGGAGCTGTTTTTT
CASSLDGELFF
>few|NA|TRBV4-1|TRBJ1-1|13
TGCGCCAGCAGCCAACTAAGGAACACTGAAGCTTTCTTT
CASSQLRNTEAFF
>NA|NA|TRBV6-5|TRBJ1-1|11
TGTGCCAGCAGAGCTTACACTGAAGCTTTCTTT
CASRAYTEAFF
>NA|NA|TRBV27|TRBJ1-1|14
TGTGCCAGCAGTTTATTGTCCGAGAACACTGAAGCTTTCTTT
CASSLLSENTEAFF
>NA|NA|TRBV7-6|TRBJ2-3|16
TGTGCCAGCAGCCCCCCGTCGGGCGTAGGGACAGATACGCAGTATTTT
CASSPPSGVGTDTQYF
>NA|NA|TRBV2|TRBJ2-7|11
TGTGCCAGCGAAGGCTCCTACGAGCAGTACTTC
CASEGSYEQYF
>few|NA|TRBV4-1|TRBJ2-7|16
TGCGCCAGCAGCCAAGATTTCCCAGGGGTCTCCTACGAGCAGTACTTC
CASSQDFPGVSYEQYF
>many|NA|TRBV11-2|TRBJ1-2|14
TGTGCCAGCAGCTTAGGCCCGGGGCGGATGGGCTACACCTTC
CASSLGPGRMGYTF
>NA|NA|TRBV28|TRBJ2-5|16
TGTGCCAGCAGTTCCCTTGGCGGGGCCCTCTTGGGGGCCCAGTACTTC
CASSSLGGALLGAQYF
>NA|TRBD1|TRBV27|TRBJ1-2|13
TGTGCCAGCAGTTTAGGACAGGACTATGGCTACACCTTC
CASSLGQDYGYTF
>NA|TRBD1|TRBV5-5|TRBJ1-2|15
TGTGCCAGCCGGGACAGGGGGACTTTAGAGCATGGCTACACCTTC
CASRDRGTLEHGYTF
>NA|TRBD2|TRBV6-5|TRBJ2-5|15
TGTGCCAGCATTAGAGGCGGGGGGCCCCAAGAGACCCAGTACTTC
CASIRGGGPQETQYF
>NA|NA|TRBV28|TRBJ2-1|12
TGTGCCAGCAGTCCCCAGTCGAATGAGCAGTTCTTC
CASSPQSNEQFF